The clone carrying this T cell receptor (beta chain) was counted at least ten times. Antigen unknown. RNA transcripts provided the source from which TCR beta CDR3 regions were amplified. A set of HTBI primers served as the primers for a first-round RT-PCR of the TCR CDR3. TCRdb itself ran the multiplex PCR reads through MiXCR, one entry per CDR3 protein. The data hold about 250,000 distinct CDR3 sequences, with about 20% observed a single time. Germline V gene lookup returns CDR1 SNHLY and CDR2 FYNNEI. The length of the CDR3 is 13 residues. Trimming took 8 bases from V and 3 from J, leaving 11 bases between them. The data originate from a study of T cells in Graves' hyperthyroidism and ophthalmopathy. For the study at large: At the time of initial diagnosis and before any treatment, peripheral blood was collected. Study-wide findings and caveats: In blood, most of the thyroid clonotypes expanded above 0.001 were also present. Ophthalmopathy, as predicted by the model, came a median about seven months after the prediction.

The chain carries TRBV2 and TRBJ1-5; unclear D gene. This TCR came from a man aged 30 to 45 with Graves' ophthalmopathy. Sequencing used blood. CDR3: CASRQVINQPQHF. The CDR3 nucleotides are TGTGCCAGCCGCCAGGTAATCAATCAGCCCCAGCATTTT.